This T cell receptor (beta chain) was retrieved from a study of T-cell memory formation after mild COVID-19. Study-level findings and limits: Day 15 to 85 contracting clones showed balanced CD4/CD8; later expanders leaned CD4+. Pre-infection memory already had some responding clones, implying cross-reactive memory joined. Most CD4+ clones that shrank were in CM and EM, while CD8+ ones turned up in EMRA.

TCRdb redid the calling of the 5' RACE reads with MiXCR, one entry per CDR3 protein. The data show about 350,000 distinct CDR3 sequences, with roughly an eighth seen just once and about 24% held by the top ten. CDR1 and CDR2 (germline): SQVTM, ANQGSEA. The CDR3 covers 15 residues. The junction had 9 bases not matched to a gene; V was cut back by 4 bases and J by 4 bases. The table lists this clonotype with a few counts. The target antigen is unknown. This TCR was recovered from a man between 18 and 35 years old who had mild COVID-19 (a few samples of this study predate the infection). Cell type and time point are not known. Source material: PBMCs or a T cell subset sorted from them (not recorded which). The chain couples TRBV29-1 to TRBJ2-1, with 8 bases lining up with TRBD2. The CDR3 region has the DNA TGCAGCGTTGTTTGGGCGGCGGGGGGATACAATGAGCAGTTCTTC. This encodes CSVVWAAGGYNEQFF.